This TCR beta chain emerged from a study of cytomegalovirus exposure and HLA in healthy donors. PCR involved 60 Vbeta and 13 Jbeta primers. Profiled with immunoSEQ multiplex PCR; TCRdb holds only in-frame clones, not every one. Counted here are roughly 120,000 clones, around 76% occurring once; the ten biggest clones make up less than 15%. This clone came up once. This TCR was recovered from a woman aged 60-70 years in good health and CMV-seropositive. The sequenced material came from PBMCs.

The CDR3 DNA reads TGTGCCAGCAGTGAGGGACAGGGTCTCCCTAATGAAAAACTGTTTTTT. It is translated as CASSEGQGLPNEKLFF. The chain carries TRBV27 and TRBJ1-4; 9 positions agree with TRBD1. Looked up from germline, CDR1 is MNHEY and CDR2 is SMNVEV (reference sequence). The length of the CDR3 is 16 residues. The junction had 7 bases not matched to a gene; V was cut back by 5 bases and J by 3 bases.